A single sample gave rise to the 25 T cell receptor beta chains below, sequenced in a study of T-cell reconstitution after alpha-beta-depleted transplantation in children. Construction of the TCRbeta library involved unique molecular identifiers. TCRdb called the PCR reads again in MiXCR, with one record for every CDR3 protein. The sample has 700,000 to 950,000 distinct CDR3 sequences; roughly 15% are singletons. Sequenced here: PBMCs, mostly from graft donor cells, sampled 360 days after TCRalphabeta/CD19-depleted stem cell transplant. These receptor sequences come from a male patient between 10 and 17 years old who had a stem cell transplant for acute lymphoblastic leukemia, so the T cells may come from the graft donor.

This clonotype was recorded a few times. The chain joins TRBV6-5 to TRBJ1-1; D remains ambiguous. CDR1 is MNHEY, CDR2 SVGAGI, per germline. The CDR3 runs 14 residues. Trimming pared 2 bases from V and 1 base from J, leaving 8 bases between. CDR3 loop: CASSYGHTNTEAFF. The CDR3 nucleotides are TGTGCCAGCAGTTACGGTCACACGAACACTGAAGCTTTCTTT.

This clonotype appeared many times. The chain uses TRBV24-1 and TRBJ2-5, with TRBD2 as a possible D gene (7 bases). Germline V CDR1 and CDR2: KGHDR, SFDVKD. V lost 3 bases and J lost 5, with 15 bases in between. The CDR3 is 15 residues long. CDR3 DNA sequence: TGTGCCACCAGTGATGGGGGGGCTGGCTCGGAGACCCAGTACTTC. It specifies CATSDGGAGSETQYF.

This clonotype was observed a few times. This chain connects TRBV25-1 to TRBJ2-7; D is undetermined. V dropped 0 bases and J dropped 6 bases, with 6 bases sitting between them. The CDR3 loop spans 12 amino acids. CDR1 is MGHDK and CDR2 is SYGVNS in the germline V gene. The CDR3 DNA is TGTGCCAGCAGTGAATATAGGTCCGAGCAGTACTTC. This sequence encodes CASSEYRSEQYF.

This clonotype was observed a few times. This CDR3 reads CASSQEEGLAGVSQETQYF. CDR3 DNA: TGCGCCAGCAGCCAAGAAGAGGGACTAGCGGGAGTTTCCCAGGAGACCCAGTACTTC. This chain links TRBV4-1 with TRBJ2-5; 14 nucleotides agree with TRBD2. This CDR3 contains 19 residues. CDR1 and CDR2 (germline): MGHRA, YSYEKL. Unmatched junction bases numbered 11, after V lost 0 bases and J lost 5 bases.

This clonotype was observed a few times. The CDR3 protein is CSVEGDWGAYNEQFF. CDR3 in DNA: TGCAGCGTTGAAGGCGACTGGGGGGCCTACAATGAGCAGTTCTTC. J is TRBJ2-1 and V is TRBV29-1, with D tentatively TRBD2 (6 bases). V gave up 1 base and J gave up 2 bases, with 12 bases separating them. This CDR3 is built from 15 residues. Germline CDR1 reads SQVTM; CDR2 reads ANQGSEA.

In its sample, this clonotype was seen a few times. CDR3 sequence: CASSFETTLYEQYF. In nucleotides, the CDR3 is TGCGCCAGCAGCTTCGAGACTACCCTCTACGAGCAGTACTTC. This chain links TRBV5-1 with TRBJ2-7; possibly TRBD2 for D (5 bases). Germline V CDR1 and CDR2: SGHRS, YFSETQ. The CDR3 contains 14 residues. V dropped 2 bases and J dropped 3 bases, with 12 bases sitting between them.

This clonotype was recorded at least ten times. The chain couples TRBV12-3 or TRBV12-4 to TRBJ2-7; TRBD2 matches 8 bases. The ends lost 5 bases at V and 2 bases at J; junction bases unmatched: 5. The CDR3 totals 14 residues. This CDR3 is CASSAGTSTYEQYF. The CDR3, as DNA: TGTGCCAGCAGTGCCGGGACTAGTACCTACGAGCAGTACTTC.

In its sample, this clonotype was seen a few times. The genes are TRBV20-1 and TRBJ2-7; possibly TRBD1 for D (6 bases). CDR3 length equals 15 residues. V dropped 0 bases and J dropped 5 bases, with 17 bases sitting between them. CDR1 is DFQATT, CDR2 SNEGSKA, per germline (reference sequence). The CDR3 sequence: CSARDPLQGIHEQYF. The DNA of the CDR3 is TGCAGTGCTAGAGATCCCCTACAGGGTATCCACGAGCAGTACTTC.

This clonotype was found a few times. The J gene is TRBJ1-1, the V gene TRBV11-2; TRBD1 matches 7 bases. Trimming at V came to 5 bases and at J to 4 bases, leaving 7 bases not matched to a gene. Germline loops: CDR1 SGHAT, CDR2 FQNNGV. The CDR3 length is 14 residues. CDR3 DNA sequence: TGTGCCAGCAGCAAACCGACAGGGACCACTGAAGCTTTCTTT. Its protein is CASSKPTGTTEAFF.

In this sample, this clonotype turned up a few times. The J gene is TRBJ2-7, the V gene TRBV14; D remains unclear. Trimming removed 4 bases at V and 1 base at J, with 14 bases between. CDR1 and CDR2 (germline): SGHDN, FVKESK. The CDR3 covers 15 residues. CDR3 protein: CASSPRARSSYEQYF. The DNA for the CDR3 is TGTGCCAGCAGCCCCCGCGCACGGTCTTCCTACGAGCAGTACTTC.

The chain is built from TRBV5-1 and TRBJ2-5; the D is unclear. Germline V lookup: CDR1 SGHRS, CDR2 YFSETQ. The CDR3 has 15 residues. V gave up 0 bases and J gave up 0 bases, with 9 bases separating them. The CDR3 DNA follows: TGCGCCAGCAGCTTGGGACGTCGAAACCAAGAGACCCAGTACTTC. As protein: CASSLGRRNQETQYF.

This chain joins TRBV18 and TRBJ2-1, with a tentative D call TRBD2 (6 bases). This CDR3 contains 17 residues. From germline, CDR1 is KGHSH and CDR2 LQKENI. V lost 1 base and J lost 2, with 15 bases in between. In nucleotides, the CDR3 is TGTGCCAGCTCACCACGGATAGCGGAGGGGCCCTACAATGAGCAGTTCTTC. It is translated as CASSPRIAEGPYNEQFF.

The CDR3 protein is CASSLGGYWFYEQYF. Here the CDR3 DNA reads TGTGCCAGCAGTTTAGGGGGCTACTGGTTCTACGAGCAGTACTTC. This rearrangement joins TRBV12-3 or TRBV12-4 to TRBJ2-7; possible D gene TRBD1, 5 bases. The CDR3 spans 15 residues. Trimming pared 1 base from V and 3 bases from J, leaving 13 bases between.

This chain links TRBV28 with TRBJ1-1; D gene uncertain. The V and J ends lost 3 bases and 1 base respectively, with 15 bases between them. The germline CDR1 and CDR2 sequences are MDHEN and SYDVKM. This CDR3 region has 16 residues. CDR3 in amino acids: CASSFGRGRRNTEAFF. In DNA form, the CDR3 reads TGTGCCAGCAGTTTCGGACGCGGACGGAGGAACACTGAAGCTTTCTTT.

This clonotype was recorded a few times. The CDR3, as DNA: TGTGCCAGCAGTTACTTAGGACAGGGCACAGATACGCAGTATTTT. Amino acid sequence: CASSYLGQGTDTQYF. This chain links TRBV6-5 with TRBJ2-3; 7 nucleotides align to TRBD1. The CDR3 has 15 amino acids. The germline gives CDR1 MNHEY, CDR2 SVGAGI. V was pared by 1 base and J by 1 base, with 2 bases of the junction left unmatched.

This chain uses TRBV27 with TRBJ2-7; 8 bases map to TRBD2. Germline-derived CDR1 and CDR2 are MNHEY and SMNVEV (reference sequence). The CDR3 totals 12 residues. The trim removed 4 bases at V and 11 bases at J, leaving 7 bases unmatched. The CDR3 sequence: CASSSSFGGEYF. In nucleotides, the CDR3 is TGTGCCAGCAGTTCCTCGTTCGGGGGGGAGTACTTC.

The J gene is TRBJ2-5, the V gene TRBV20-1; 7 bases agree with TRBD1. The germline gives CDR1 DFQATT, CDR2 SNEGSKA (reference sequence). After removal of 0 bases from V and 5 bases from J, the junction contained 15 bases not matched to a gene. This CDR3 spans 17 amino acids. CDR3 region: CSARDRELGGLGETQYF. The CDR3, as DNA: TGCAGTGCTAGAGATCGTGAATTAGGGGGCCTGGGGGAGACCCAGTACTTC.

In this sample, this clonotype turned up a few times. The CDR3 coding sequence is TGCACCCTAGCGGGTGGTTCCGATACGCAGTATTTT. Its protein product is CTLAGGSDTQYF. The chain links TRBV20-1 to TRBJ2-3; 8 positions agree with TRBD2. This CDR3 has 12 residues. Germline V gene lookup returns CDR1 DFQATT and CDR2 SNEGSKA (reference sequence).

The genes are TRBV5-1 and TRBJ1-1; D is ambiguous. The CDR3 length is 13 residues. The V and J ends lost 0 bases and 9 bases respectively, with 12 bases between them. Germline CDR1 is SGHRS and CDR2 is YFSETQ. As DNA, the CDR3 is TGCGCCAGCAGCTTGGCGTTTGGCGGGAAAGCTTTCTTT. Translation: CASSLAFGGKAFF.

J is TRBJ2-1 and V is TRBV20-1, with D possibly matching TRBD1 (5 bases). The germline V and J ends were trimmed by 6 bases and 6 bases, with 21 bases remaining between them. Per germline, CDR1 DFQATT and CDR2 SNEGSKA (reference sequence). The CDR3 consists of 15 residues. The DNA for the CDR3 is TGCAGTGCCTTCGTCGTTGGGGCGATGAGCAATGAGCAGTTCTTC. Amino acids: CSAFVVGAMSNEQFF.

The rearrangement links TRBV27 to TRBJ2-7; D is ambiguous. Germline CDR1 reads MNHEY; CDR2 reads SMNVEV (reference sequence). CDR3 size: 12 residues. V was trimmed by 3 bases and J by 5 bases, leaving 8 bases between them. In DNA form, the CDR3 reads TGTGCCAGCAGTTTCGGCGACCACGAGCAGTACTTC. Its protein is CASSFGDHEQYF.

This clonotype was recorded many times. The V and J genes are TRBV10-3 and TRBJ2-3; 10 bases agree with TRBD2. Germline CDR1 is ENHRY and CDR2 is SYGVKD. CDR3 size: 17 residues. J lost 0 bases, V lost 5 bases, and 8 bases had no gene match. In nucleotides, the CDR3 is TGTGCCATCAGTCCGTACGGACTAGCGGATAGCACAGATACGCAGTATTTT. It is translated as CAISPYGLADSTDTQYF.

The V gene is TRBV11-1, the J gene TRBJ2-5; TRBD1 aligns across 9 bases. Unmatched junction bases numbered 7, after V lost 1 base and J lost 1 base. CDR1 and CDR2 (germline): SGHAT, FQDESV (reference sequence). This CDR3 has 17 residues. This CDR3 is CASSLVLTGGFQETQYF. CDR3 nucleotides: TGTGCCAGCAGCTTAGTCCTAACAGGGGGCTTCCAAGAGACCCAGTACTTC.

The chain uses TRBV12-3 or TRBV12-4 and TRBJ1-2; 9 positions match TRBD1. The CDR3 consists of 16 residues. Trimming at V came to 6 bases and at J to 4 bases, leaving 12 bases not matched to a gene. CDR3 sequence reads: CASRPVGQGIGYGYTF. Here the CDR3 DNA reads TGTGCCAGCAGGCCTGTGGGACAGGGAATTGGCTATGGCTACACCTTC.

The chain employs TRBV11-2 and TRBJ2-7; 10 positions agree with TRBD2. CDR1 SGHAT and CDR2 FQNNGV come from the germline V gene. The CDR3 has 15 amino acids. The V segment lost 6 bases and the J segment 9 bases; nucleotides outside the gene matches: 14. CDR3 sequence: CASSIVVAGGLGQYF. DNA of the CDR3: TGTGCCAGCAGTATAGTAGTAGCGGGAGGCCTGGGGCAGTACTTC.